The 30 T cell receptor beta chains reported below all come from one sample, sequenced in a study of breast tumors, draining lymph nodes, adjacent tissues. TCRdb redid the calling of the multiplex PCR reads with MiXCR, one entry per CDR3 protein. The sample contains approximately 130,000 distinct CDR3 sequences, around 21% of which appear only once. The lymph nodes were axillary draining lymph nodes from breast cancer patients. Sequencing was performed on axillary lymph node tissue. Source of these receptors: a female donor with breast cancer. Some clones in this sample may be carry-over from other donors' samples.

This clonotype was seen many times. This chain uses TRBV4-1 with TRBJ2-7, with D possibly matching TRBD2 (6 bases). Germline V lookup: CDR1 MGHRA, CDR2 YSYEKL. V was shortened by 4 bases and J by 3 bases, with 10 bases between the two germline ends. The CDR3 contains 13 residues. Here the CDR3 reads CASSRDLDYEQYF. The DNA of the CDR3 is TGCGCCAGCAGCCGGGACTTAGACTACGAGCAGTACTTC.

This clonotype was recorded at least ten times. The chain recombines TRBV28 with TRBJ2-1; 13 nucleotides match TRBD2. V was clipped by 5 bases and J by 10 bases; unmatched bases: 11. The length of the CDR3 is 16 residues. The germline V gene encodes CDR1 MDHEN and CDR2 SYDVKM. CDR3 bases: TGTGCCAGCAGTACTCGGACTAGCGGGAGCTTAGGGGAGCAGTTCTTC. Amino acids: CASSTRTSGSLGEQFF.

This clonotype was seen only once. The V gene is TRBV18, the J gene TRBJ2-3, with 7 bases that match TRBD2. Germline V gene lookup returns CDR1 KGHSH and CDR2 LQKENI. V dropped 3 bases and J dropped 4; count of bases not matched to a gene: 22. The CDR3 sequence is 20 residues long. The CDR3 is CASSPPGSGTGGRGSDTQYF. The CDR3 nucleotides read TGTGCCAGCTCACCCCCCGGCTCGGGTACGGGGGGAAGAGGGTCAGATACGCAGTATTTT.

This clonotype was recorded many times. This chain uses TRBV20-1 with TRBJ2-3; 8 bases map to TRBD2. Per the germline V gene, CDR1 is DFQATT and CDR2 is SNEGSKA (reference sequence). This CDR3 comprises 16 residues. The V and J ends lost 6 bases and 0 bases, in that order; junction bases with no gene match: 11. CDR3 region: CSAPRVSGISTDTQYF. CDR3 in DNA: TGCAGTGCCCCGAGAGTTAGCGGGATTAGCACAGATACGCAGTATTTT.

At least ten counts were recorded for this clonotype. The rearrangement joins TRBV7-3 to TRBJ2-3, with 14 bases fitting TRBD2. Germline assignment: CDR1 SGHTA and CDR2 FQGTGA. V trimming: 8 bases; J trimming: 1 base; junction bases outside the gene matches: 5. CDR3 length: 16 amino acids. This chain's CDR3 is CASGTSGSRGTDTQYF. CDR3 bases: TGTGCCAGCGGGACTAGCGGGAGTAGGGGCACAGATACGCAGTATTTT.

This chain joins TRBV28 and TRBJ1-4, with TRBD1 matching over 8 bases. Germline V gene lookup returns CDR1 MDHEN and CDR2 SYDVKM. CDR3 length equals 15 residues. J lost 0 bases, V lost 11 bases, and 8 bases had no gene match. The CDR3 loop reads CACAGTGATNEKLFF. The CDR3 DNA reads as TGTGCCTGTGCCGGGACAGGAGCAACTAATGAAAAACTGTTTTTT.

This chain connects TRBV28 to TRBJ1-5; 9 bases match TRBD1. This CDR3 spans 13 amino acids. The junction had 4 bases not matched to a gene; V was cut back by 6 bases and J by 7 bases. From germline, CDR1 is MDHEN and CDR2 SYDVKM. The CDR3 region is CASRQQGAQPQHF. The CDR3 DNA reads TGTGCCAGCAGACAACAGGGGGCCCAGCCCCAGCATTTT.

Points on this clonotype: A much larger clone lies one base from this, so it may be a read error. The chain couples TRBV5-1 to TRBJ2-2; 8 nucleotides line up with TRBD1. This CDR3 has 13 amino acids. Germline lookup yields CDR1 SGHRS and CDR2 YFSETQ. The DNA for the CDR3 is TGCGCCAGCAGGCGGACAGGGACCGGGGAGCCGTTTTTT. Its protein product is CASRRTGTGEPFF. The full variable domain, rest sourced from reference TRBV5-1 and TRBJ2-2, is KAGVTQTPRYLIKTRGQQVTLSCSPISGHRSVSWYQQTPGQGLQFLFEYFSETQRNKGNFPGRFSGRQFSNSRSEMNVSTLELGDSALYLCASRRTGTGEPFFGEGSRLTVL.

Details on this clonotype: A much larger clone sits a single nucleotide away, making a read error possible. The conserved phenylalanine or tryptophan is not found at the CDR3 terminus, so this likely reflects a read error. This CDR3 reads CASSRTTSNEQFS. Here the CDR3 DNA reads TGTGCCAGCAGCAGAACCACTAGCAATGAGCAGTTCTCC. This chain connects TRBV5-8 to TRBJ2-1; possibly TRBD2 for D (5 bases). The CDR3 runs 13 residues. Germline lookup yields CDR1 SGHTS and CDR2 YDEGEE. V was cut by 4 bases and J by 6 bases, with 11 bases left in between.

The chain is built from TRBV27 and TRBJ2-7; 8 bases line up with TRBD1. Germline CDR1 is MNHEY and CDR2 is SMNVEV (reference sequence). The length of the CDR3 is 15 residues. The V and J ends lost 1 base and 6 bases, in that order; junction bases with no gene match: 8. CDR3 bases: TGTGCCAGCAGTTTATTCGGGACAGGACGTATCGAGCAGTACTTC. Its protein is CASSLFGTGRIEQYF.

At least ten counts were recorded for this clonotype. The junction departs from germline at one end; a sequencing error may be responsible. The rearrangement uses TRBV7-6 and TRBJ1-4, with D unresolved. The CDR3 runs 14 residues. Germline CDR1 SGHVS, CDR2 FNYEAQ. The CDR3 region is CASSRRAGNGKLFF. In nucleotides, the CDR3 is TGTGCCAGCAGCCGACGAGCGGGGAATGGAAAACTGTTTTTT.

This clonotype showed up just a few times. V is TRBV19 and J is TRBJ1-2, with D maybe TRBD1 (6 bases). Germline V gene sequence: CDR1 LNHDA, CDR2 SQIVND (reference sequence). V lost 3 bases to trimming and J lost 5 bases, with 19 bases between them. The CDR3 is 16 amino acids. In DNA, the CDR3 is TGTGCCAGTAGTATTTTCTCTTTGGCCAGGGGATATGGCTACACCTTC. Translation: CASSIFSLARGYGYTF.

This clonotype was recorded many times. The chain has TRBV27 and TRBJ1-2, with D perhaps TRBD1 (6 bases). In germline, CDR1 is MNHEY, CDR2 SMNVEV (reference sequence). The CDR3 is 14 residues long. Between the trimmed V and J ends, which lost 6 bases and 7 bases, there was a span of 18 bases. CDR3 amino acids: CASRRQGQGFGYTF. CDR3 nucleotide sequence: TGTGCCAGCAGACGTCAAGGGCAGGGGTTTGGCTACACCTTC.

This clonotype showed up many times. CDR3 sequence reads: CASSDKGTYEQYF. CDR3 bases: TGTGCCAGCAGTGACAAGGGAACCTACGAGCAGTACTTC. This chain connects TRBV25-1 to TRBJ2-7, with D unresolved. V was clipped by 3 bases and J by 2 bases, with 8 bases between them. The CDR3 has 13 residues. The germline V gene encodes CDR1 MGHDK and CDR2 SYGVNS.

Ten or more counts support this clonotype. The V call is TRBV6-1, the J call TRBJ2-7; maybe TRBD1 (6 bases). V lost 4 bases and J lost 2, with 15 bases in between. CDR1 and CDR2 (germline): MNHNS, SASEGT. The CDR3 spans 15 residues. Here the CDR3 reads CASSVRTVGTYEQYF. For the CDR3, the DNA is TGTGCCAGCAGTGTCAGGACAGTTGGGACCTACGAGCAGTACTTC.

In its sample, this clonotype was seen many times. The chain is built from TRBV5-1 and TRBJ2-7, with D possibly being TRBD2 (5 bases). Trimming stripped 0 bases from V and 3 bases from J, with 13 bases between. This CDR3 comprises 15 residues. In germline, CDR1 is SGHRS, CDR2 YFSETQ. This chain's CDR3 is CASSLDGITHYEQYF. CDR3 bases: TGCGCCAGCAGCTTGGACGGGATTACTCACTACGAGCAGTACTTC.

This clonotype came up many times. This chain connects TRBV9 to TRBJ1-3; D call uncertain. Germline V gene data show CDR1 as SGDLS and CDR2 as YYNGEE. V was clipped by 0 bases and J by 0 bases, with 10 bases between them. The CDR3 runs to 16 residues. For the CDR3, the DNA is TGTGCCAGCAGCGTAGATCCAGGAAGCTCTGGAAACACCATATATTTT. This gives the protein CASSVDPGSSGNTIYF.

This clonotype has a count of ten or more. V usage is TRBV29-1 and J usage is TRBJ2-5; D perhaps matches TRBD1 (5 bases). The germline V gene encodes CDR1 SQVTM and CDR2 ANQGSEA. Trimming cost V 3 bases and J 4 bases, with 9 bases left between them. The CDR3 consists of 12 residues. The CDR3 bases are TGCAGCGTTGAGGGCAGGGTAGAGACCCAGTACTTC. Translating gives CSVEGRVETQYF.

This chain joins TRBV11-2 and TRBJ1-5, with a possible D match to TRBD1 (5 bases). From germline, CDR1 is SGHAT and CDR2 FQNNGV. The CDR3 has 14 residues. Trimming stripped 2 bases from V and 7 bases from J, with 12 bases between. For the CDR3, the DNA is TGTGCCAGCAGCTTATCATACGAGGGGCAGCCCCAGCATTTT. Its protein is CASSLSYEGQPQHF. Variable domain in full (rest from reference TRBV11-2 and TRBJ1-5): EAGVAQSPRYKIIEKRQSVAFWCNPISGHATLYWYQQILGQGPKLLIQFQNNGVVDDSQLPKDRFSAERLKGVDSTLKIQPAKLEDSAVYLCASSLSYEGQPQHFGDGTRLSIL.

Regarding this clonotype: It may be a read error: a sequence one base away is much more abundant. V is TRBV14 and J is TRBJ2-5; D tentatively fits TRBD1 or TRBD2 (5 bases each). The CDR3 length is 13 residues. Germline V gene data show CDR1 as SGHDN and CDR2 as FVKESK. The CDR3 here is CASSPLLLGVQCF. The CDR3 DNA is TGTGCCAGCAGCCCTTTACTCCTGGGGGTTCAGTGCTTC.

A few counts support this clonotype. The chain joins TRBV25-1 to TRBJ2-2; 7 positions match TRBD2. V was clipped by 4 bases and J by 3 bases; unmatched bases: 5. Germline V gene data show CDR1 as MGHDK and CDR2 as SYGVNS. The CDR3 is 15 residues long. In DNA form, the CDR3 reads TGTGCCAGCAGTGGGGGGGGGACCCACACCGGGGAGCTGTTTTTT. Encoded protein: CASSGGGTHTGELFF.

This clonotype was seen repeatedly, ten times or more. The chain has TRBV25-1 and TRBJ1-5; the D gene is possibly TRBD1 (5 bases). CDR3 length: 16 amino acids. The germline gives CDR1 MGHDK, CDR2 SYGVNS. V lost 4 bases and J lost 0, with 13 bases in between. CDR3 amino acids: CASSARGQGSNQPQHF. CDR3 sequence (DNA): TGTGCCAGCAGTGCCCGAGGGCAGGGTAGCAATCAGCCCCAGCATTTT.

This clonotype occurred many times. The chain joins TRBV5-1 to TRBJ2-7; possible D gene TRBD2, 6 bases. V dropped 2 bases and J dropped 2 bases, with 14 bases sitting between them. This CDR3 is built from 15 residues. The germline V gene encodes CDR1 SGHRS and CDR2 YFSETQ. The CDR3 sequence: CASSFTGTPTYEQYF. CDR3 sequence (DNA): TGCGCCAGCAGCTTTACGGGGACTCCAACCTACGAGCAGTACTTC.

Many counts were recorded for this clonotype. The gene calls are TRBV7-9 and TRBJ1-3, with D possibly being TRBD1 (5 bases). CDR1 and CDR2 (germline): SEHNR, FQNEAQ (reference sequence). V lost 2 bases, J lost 0 bases, and 11 bases lay in between. CDR3 length: 16 residues. The CDR3 sequence: CASSLMGGSSGNTIYF. CDR3 coding DNA: TGTGCCAGCAGCTTAATGGGGGGTAGCTCTGGAAACACCATATATTTT.

This clonotype was observed many times. V is TRBV20-1 and J is TRBJ2-1, with TRBD2 matching over 10 bases. This CDR3 has 15 amino acids. Germline V lookup: CDR1 DFQATT, CDR2 SNEGSKA (reference sequence). CDR3 protein: CSSRAGLAEINEQFF. CDR3 in DNA: TGCAGCAGCAGGGCCGGACTAGCGGAGATCAATGAGCAGTTCTTC.

Ten or more counts support this clonotype. The V gene is TRBV7-9, the J gene TRBJ2-3, with 13 bases that match TRBD2. V lost 7 bases and J lost 0; bases outside the gene matches: 13. CDR3 size: 19 residues. The germline gives CDR1 SEHNR, CDR2 FQNEAQ (reference sequence). CDR3 sequence reads: CASTMGLAGTGLSTDTQYF. Written as DNA, the CDR3 is TGTGCCAGCACCATGGGACTAGCGGGGACGGGGCTGAGCACAGATACGCAGTATTTT.

This clonotype was observed many times. The genes are TRBV6-5 and TRBJ1-2; the D is unclear. Germline V gene sequence: CDR1 MNHEY, CDR2 SVGAGI. There are 15 residues in the CDR3. The V and J ends lost 1 base and 1 base respectively, with 10 bases between them. The CDR3: CASSYWSNINYGYTF. CDR3 coding DNA: TGTGCCAGCAGTTACTGGTCGAACATTAACTATGGCTACACCTTC.

This clonotype was observed many times. This chain joins TRBV18 and TRBJ2-6; perhaps TRBD1 as D (5 bases). Germline V gene sequence: CDR1 KGHSH, CDR2 LQKENI. With 4 bases removed from V and 9 bases from J, the gap between germline ends came to 16 bases. This CDR3 has 15 residues. The CDR3 reads CASSQDYRMGNVLTF. In nucleotides, the CDR3 is TGTGCCAGCTCACAAGATTACAGGATGGGCAACGTCCTGACTTTC.

This clonotype was picked up a small number of times. J is TRBJ1-2 and V is TRBV28; 8 positions agree with TRBD1. V was clipped by 4 bases and J by 5 bases; unmatched bases: 9. Germline V CDR1 and CDR2: MDHEN, SYDVKM. This CDR3 region has 15 residues. For the CDR3, the DNA is TGTGCCAGCAGTTACGTTGGGGGACAGGCGTATGGCTACACCTTC. It specifies CASSYVGGQAYGYTF.

Remarks on this clonotype: A much larger clone sits a single nucleotide away, making a read error possible. The chain carries TRBV6-2 or TRBV6-3 and TRBJ2-1, with TRBD1 identical over 10 bases. This CDR3 contains 15 residues. Per germline, CDR1 MNHEY and CDR2 SVGEGT. The CDR3 DNA reads as TGTGCCAGCAGGATAGGACAGGGGGGTTACAATGGGCAGTTCTTC. Protein product: CASRIGQGGYNGQFF.